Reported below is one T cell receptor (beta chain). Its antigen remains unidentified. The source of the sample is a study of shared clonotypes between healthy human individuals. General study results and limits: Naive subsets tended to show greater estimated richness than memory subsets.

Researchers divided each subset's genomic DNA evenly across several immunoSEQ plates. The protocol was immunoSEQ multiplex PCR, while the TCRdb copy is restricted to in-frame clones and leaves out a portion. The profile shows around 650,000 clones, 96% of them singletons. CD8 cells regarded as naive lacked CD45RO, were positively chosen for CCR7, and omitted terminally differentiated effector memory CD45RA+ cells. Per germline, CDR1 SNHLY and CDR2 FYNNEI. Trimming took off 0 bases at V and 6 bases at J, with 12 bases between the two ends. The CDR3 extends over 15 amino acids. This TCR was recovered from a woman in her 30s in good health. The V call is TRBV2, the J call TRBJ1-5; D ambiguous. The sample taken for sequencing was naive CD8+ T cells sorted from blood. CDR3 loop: CASSEASSGLQPQHF. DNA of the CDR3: TGTGCCAGCAGTGAAGCCTCGAGCGGACTTCAGCCCCAGCATTTT.